Sequencing of this T cell receptor beta chain was carried out in a study of T-cell reconstitution after alpha-beta-depleted transplantation in children. Regarding the study as a whole: T-cell counts and diversity were attributed mostly to newly produced T cells one year after transplant. Two months or so post-transplant, alpha-beta T cells reportedly derived from several hundred expanded graft clones. Surviving recipient cells, namely T cells and thymic progenitors, were the source of high day-60 TCRbeta diversity in some patients.

The CDR3 is 13 amino acids. The V end was cut by 2 bases, the J end by 1 base, with 9 bases between. CDR1 and CDR2 (germline): SQVTM, ANQGSEA. As it was prepared, the TCRbeta library received unique molecular identifiers. TCRdb ran MiXCR on the PCR reads and lists one entry per CDR3 protein. The data contain over 150,000 distinct CDR3 sequences, roughly 11% of them seen just once; the ten biggest clones take up about 13%. This clonotype occurred many times. Its antigen is unknown. The specimen was PBMCs, collected before TCRalphabeta/CD19-depleted stem cell transplant. The chain couples TRBV29-1 to TRBJ2-7, with no clear D. This clonotype was obtained from a boy between 2 and 15 years old with acute myeloid leukemia, due to receive a stem cell transplant. DNA for the CDR3: TGCAGCGTTGAACTTCCCAATTCCTACGAGCAGTACTTC. This encodes CSVELPNSYEQYF.